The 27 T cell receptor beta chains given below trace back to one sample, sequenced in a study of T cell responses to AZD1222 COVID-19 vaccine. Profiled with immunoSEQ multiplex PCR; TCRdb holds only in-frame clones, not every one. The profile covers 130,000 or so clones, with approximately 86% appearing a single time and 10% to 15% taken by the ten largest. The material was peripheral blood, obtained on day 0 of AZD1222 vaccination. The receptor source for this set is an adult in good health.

CDR3 in amino acids: CASSTLRGQRTQYF. The CDR3 DNA follows: TGTGCCAGCAGCACGCTCAGGGGGCAAAGGACCCAGTACTTC. J is TRBJ2-5 and V is TRBV11-2; TRBD1 agrees at 8 bases. In germline, CDR1 is SGHAT, CDR2 FQNNGV. The V and J ends lost 5 bases and 7 bases, in that order; junction bases with no gene match: 9. The CDR3 contains 14 residues. The entire variable domain, with the rest obtained from reference TRBV11-2 and TRBJ2-5, is as follows: EAGVAQSPRYKIIEKRQSVAFWCNPISGHATLYWYQQILGQGPKLLIQFQNNGVVDDSQLPKDRFSAERLKGVDSTLKIQPAKLEDSAVYLCASSTLRGQRTQYFGPGTRLLVL.

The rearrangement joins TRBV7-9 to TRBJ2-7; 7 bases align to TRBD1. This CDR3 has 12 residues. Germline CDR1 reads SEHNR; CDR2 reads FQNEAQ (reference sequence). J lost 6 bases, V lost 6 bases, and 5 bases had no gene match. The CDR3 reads CASSQNRGEQYF. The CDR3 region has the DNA TGTGCCAGCAGTCAGAACAGGGGCGAGCAGTACTTC.

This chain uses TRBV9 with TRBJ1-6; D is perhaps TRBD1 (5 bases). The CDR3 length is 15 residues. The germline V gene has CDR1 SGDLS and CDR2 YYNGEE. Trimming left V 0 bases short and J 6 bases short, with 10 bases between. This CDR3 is CASSVDPGSNSPLHF. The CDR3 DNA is TGTGCCAGCAGCGTAGACCCAGGGAGTAATTCACCCCTCCACTTT.

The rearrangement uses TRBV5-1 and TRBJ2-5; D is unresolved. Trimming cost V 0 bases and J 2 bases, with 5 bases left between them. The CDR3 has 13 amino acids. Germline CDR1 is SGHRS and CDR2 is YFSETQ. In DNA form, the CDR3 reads TGCGCCAGCAGCTTGGATAGACAAGAGACCCAGTACTTC. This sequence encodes CASSLDRQETQYF.

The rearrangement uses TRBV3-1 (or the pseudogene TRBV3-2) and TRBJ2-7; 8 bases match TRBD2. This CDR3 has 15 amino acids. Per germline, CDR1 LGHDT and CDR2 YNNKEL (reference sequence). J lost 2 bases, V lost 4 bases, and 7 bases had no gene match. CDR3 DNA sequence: TGTGCCAGCAGCCCTGGACTAGCACCCGCCTACGAGCAGTACTTC. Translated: CASSPGLAPAYEQYF.

The CDR3 here is CASSEGAGKDGYTF. In DNA, the CDR3 is TGTGCCAGCAGTGAAGGGGCAGGGAAGGATGGCTACACCTTC. The chain joins TRBV6-1 to TRBJ1-2, with D possibly matching TRBD1 (5 bases). Trimming stripped 1 base from V and 6 bases from J, with 12 bases between. CDR1 and CDR2 (germline): MNHNS, SASEGT. CDR3 length: 14 amino acids.

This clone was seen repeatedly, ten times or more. This CDR3 reads CASSIGDGGSYEQYF. CDR3 DNA sequence: TGTGCCAGTAGTATAGGGGACGGAGGCTCCTACGAGCAGTACTTC. The V call is TRBV19, the J call TRBJ2-7, with D tentatively TRBD1 or TRBD2 (5 bases each). Between the trimmed V and J ends, which lost 1 base and 0 bases, there was a span of 10 bases. The germline V gene has CDR1 LNHDA and CDR2 SQIVND (reference sequence). This CDR3 contains 15 residues.

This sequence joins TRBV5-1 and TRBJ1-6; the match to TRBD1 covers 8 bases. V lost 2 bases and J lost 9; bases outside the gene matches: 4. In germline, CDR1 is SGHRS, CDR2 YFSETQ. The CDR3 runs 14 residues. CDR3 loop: CASSFDRGSSPLHF. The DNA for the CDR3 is TGCGCCAGCAGCTTTGACAGGGGTTCTTCACCCCTCCACTTT.

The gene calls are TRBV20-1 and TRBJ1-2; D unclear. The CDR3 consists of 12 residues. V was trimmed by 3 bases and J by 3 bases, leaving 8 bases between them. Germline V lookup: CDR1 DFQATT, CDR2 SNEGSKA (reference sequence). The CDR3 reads CSASVTDYGYTF. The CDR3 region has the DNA TGCAGTGCTAGTGTGACGGACTATGGCTACACCTTC.

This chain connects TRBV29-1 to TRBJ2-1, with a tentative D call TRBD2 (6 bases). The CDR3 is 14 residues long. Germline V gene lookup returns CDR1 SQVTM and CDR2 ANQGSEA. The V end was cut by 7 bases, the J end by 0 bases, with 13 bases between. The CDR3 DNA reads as TGCAGCGCCGCTTTAGCGGTCTCCTACAATGAGCAGTTCTTC. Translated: CSAALAVSYNEQFF.

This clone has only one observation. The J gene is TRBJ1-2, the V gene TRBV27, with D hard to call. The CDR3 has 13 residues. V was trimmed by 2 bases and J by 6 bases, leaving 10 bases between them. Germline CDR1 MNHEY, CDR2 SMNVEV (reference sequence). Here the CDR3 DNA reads TGTGCCAGCAGTTTAAGGCTCCATGATGGCTACACCTTC. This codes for CASSLRLHDGYTF.

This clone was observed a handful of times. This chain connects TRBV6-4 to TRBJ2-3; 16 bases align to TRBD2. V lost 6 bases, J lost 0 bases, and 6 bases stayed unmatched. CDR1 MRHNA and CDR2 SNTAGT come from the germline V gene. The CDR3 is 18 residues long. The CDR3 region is CASRTGTSGGASTDTQYF. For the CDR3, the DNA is TGTGCCAGCAGGACGGGGACTAGCGGGGGGGCTAGCACAGATACGCAGTATTTT.

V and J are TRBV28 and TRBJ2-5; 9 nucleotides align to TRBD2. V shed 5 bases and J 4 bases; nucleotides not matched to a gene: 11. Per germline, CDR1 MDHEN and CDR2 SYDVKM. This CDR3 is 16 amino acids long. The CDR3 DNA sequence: TGTGCCAGCAGTCCCCGTCGTAGGCGGGAGGGAGAGACCCAGTACTTC. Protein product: CASSPRRRREGETQYF.

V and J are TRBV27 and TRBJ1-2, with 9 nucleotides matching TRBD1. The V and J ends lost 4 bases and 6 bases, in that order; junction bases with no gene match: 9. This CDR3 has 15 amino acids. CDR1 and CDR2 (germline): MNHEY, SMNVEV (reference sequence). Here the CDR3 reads CASSSGQGGRHGYTF. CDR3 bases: TGTGCCAGCAGTTCGGGACAGGGAGGGAGACATGGCTACACCTTC.

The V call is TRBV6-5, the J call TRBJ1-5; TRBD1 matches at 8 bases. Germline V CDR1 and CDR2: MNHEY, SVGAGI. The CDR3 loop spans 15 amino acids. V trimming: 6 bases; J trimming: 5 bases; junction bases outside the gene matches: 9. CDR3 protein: CASRPTGAVDQPQHF. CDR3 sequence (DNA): TGTGCCAGCAGACCGACAGGGGCAGTCGATCAGCCCCAGCATTTT.

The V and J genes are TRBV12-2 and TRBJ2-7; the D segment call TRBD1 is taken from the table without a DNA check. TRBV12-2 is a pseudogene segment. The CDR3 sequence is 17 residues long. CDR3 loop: CASRPPGHPEFTYEQYF. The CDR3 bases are TGTGCAAGTCGCCCACCGGGACACCCAGAGTTCACCTACGAGCAGTACTTC.

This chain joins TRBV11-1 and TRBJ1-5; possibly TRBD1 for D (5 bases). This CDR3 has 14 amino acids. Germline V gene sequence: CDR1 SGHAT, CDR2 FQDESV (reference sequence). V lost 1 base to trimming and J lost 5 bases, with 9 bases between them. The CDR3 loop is CASSLVPGHQPQHF. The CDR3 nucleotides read TGTGCCAGCAGCTTAGTTCCAGGGCATCAGCCCCAGCATTTT.

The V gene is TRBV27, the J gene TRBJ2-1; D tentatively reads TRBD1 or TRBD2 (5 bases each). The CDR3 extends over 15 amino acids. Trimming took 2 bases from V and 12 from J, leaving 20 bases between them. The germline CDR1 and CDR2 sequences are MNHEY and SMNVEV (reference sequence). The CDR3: CASSLQGRVGRWQFF. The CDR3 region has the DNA TGTGCCAGCAGTTTACAGGGACGGGTGGGAAGGTGGCAGTTCTTC.

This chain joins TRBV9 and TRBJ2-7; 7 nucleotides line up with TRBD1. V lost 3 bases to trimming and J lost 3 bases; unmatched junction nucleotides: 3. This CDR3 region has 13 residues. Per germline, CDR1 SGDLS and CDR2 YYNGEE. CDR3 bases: TGTGCCAGCAGCGGGACAGGCGGCTACGAGCAGTACTTC. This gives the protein CASSGTGGYEQYF.

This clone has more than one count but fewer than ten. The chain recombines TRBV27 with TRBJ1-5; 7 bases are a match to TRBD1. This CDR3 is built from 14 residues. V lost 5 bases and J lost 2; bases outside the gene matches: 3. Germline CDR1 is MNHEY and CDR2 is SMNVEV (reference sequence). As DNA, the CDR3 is TGTGCCAGCAGTCGGACAGGCGGCAATCAGCCCCAGCATTTT. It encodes CASSRTGGNQPQHF.

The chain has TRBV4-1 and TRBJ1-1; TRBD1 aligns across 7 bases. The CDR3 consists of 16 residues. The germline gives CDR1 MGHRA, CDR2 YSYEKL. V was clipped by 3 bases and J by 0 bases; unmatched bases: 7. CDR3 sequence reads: CASSQIRDSLNTEAFF. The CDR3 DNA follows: TGCGCCAGCAGCCAGATTCGGGACAGCCTGAACACTGAAGCTTTCTTT.

CDR3 region: CASSPQAASTDTQYF. CDR3 sequence (DNA): TGTGCCAGCTCACCACAGGCAGCTAGCACAGATACGCAGTATTTT. The genes are TRBV18 and TRBJ2-3; no definite D call. The germline V and J ends were trimmed by 1 base and 0 bases, with 8 bases remaining between them. The CDR3 runs to 15 residues. The germline V gene has CDR1 KGHSH and CDR2 LQKENI.

CDR3 bases: TGTGCCATCAGTGGCGGTCGGGACGCCGGGGAGCTGTTTTTT. Amino acids: CAISGGRDAGELFF. The chain employs TRBV10-3 and TRBJ2-2, with D perhaps TRBD1 or TRBD2 (5 bases each). CDR3 length: 14 residues. The germline CDR1 and CDR2 sequences are ENHRY and SYGVKD. V was pared by 4 bases and J by 6 bases, with 12 bases between.

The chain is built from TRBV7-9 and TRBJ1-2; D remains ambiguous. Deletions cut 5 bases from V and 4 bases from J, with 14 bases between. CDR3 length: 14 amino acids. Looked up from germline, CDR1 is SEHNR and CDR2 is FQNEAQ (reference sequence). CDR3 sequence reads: CASSPPYELYGYTF. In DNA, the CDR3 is TGTGCCAGCAGCCCCCCGTATGAACTCTATGGCTACACCTTC.

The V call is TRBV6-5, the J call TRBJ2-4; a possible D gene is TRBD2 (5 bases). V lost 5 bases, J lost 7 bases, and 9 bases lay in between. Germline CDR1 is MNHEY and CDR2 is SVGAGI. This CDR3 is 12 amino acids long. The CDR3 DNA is TGTGCCAGCAGTCCCGGGGTCAACATTCAGTACTTC. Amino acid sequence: CASSPGVNIQYF.

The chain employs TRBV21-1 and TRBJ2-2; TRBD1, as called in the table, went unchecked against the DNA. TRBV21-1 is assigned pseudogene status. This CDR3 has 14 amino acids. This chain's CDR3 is CASSLTGTTGELFF. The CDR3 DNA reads TGTGCCAGCAGCCTAACAGGGACCACCGGGGAGCTGTTTTTT.

CDR3 nucleotide sequence: TGTGCCAGCAGCGCTAGCGGGAGCTCCTACAATGAGCAGTTCTTC. Residues: CASSASGSSYNEQFF. The chain couples TRBV9 to TRBJ2-1, with 10 bases matching TRBD2. Germline V gene lookup returns CDR1 SGDLS and CDR2 YYNGEE. J lost 0 bases, V lost 3 bases, and 0 bases had no gene match. This CDR3 comprises 15 residues.